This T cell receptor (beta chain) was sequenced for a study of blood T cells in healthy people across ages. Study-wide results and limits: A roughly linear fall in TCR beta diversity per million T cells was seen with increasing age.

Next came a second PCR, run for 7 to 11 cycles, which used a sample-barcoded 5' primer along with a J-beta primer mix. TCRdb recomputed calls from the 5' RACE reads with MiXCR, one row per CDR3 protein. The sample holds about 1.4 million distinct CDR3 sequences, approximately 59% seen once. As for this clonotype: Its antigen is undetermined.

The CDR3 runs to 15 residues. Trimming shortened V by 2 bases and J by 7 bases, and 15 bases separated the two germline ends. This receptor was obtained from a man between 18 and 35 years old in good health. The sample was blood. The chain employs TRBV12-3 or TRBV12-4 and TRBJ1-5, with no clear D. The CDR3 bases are TGTGCCAGCAGTTTAACGGGCCGCGGGCGGCAGCCCCAGCATTTT. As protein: CASSLTGRGRQPQHF.